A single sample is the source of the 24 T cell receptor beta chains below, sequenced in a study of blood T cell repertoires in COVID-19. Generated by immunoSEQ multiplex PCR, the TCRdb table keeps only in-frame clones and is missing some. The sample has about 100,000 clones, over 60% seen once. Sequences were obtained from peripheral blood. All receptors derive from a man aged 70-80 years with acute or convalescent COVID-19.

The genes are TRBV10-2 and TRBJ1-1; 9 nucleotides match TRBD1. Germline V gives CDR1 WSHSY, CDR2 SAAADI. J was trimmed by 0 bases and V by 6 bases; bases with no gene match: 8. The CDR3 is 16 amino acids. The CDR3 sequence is CASSPRDRVMNTEAFF. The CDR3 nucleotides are TGCGCCAGCAGCCCCCGGGACAGGGTTATGAACACTGAAGCTTTCTTT.

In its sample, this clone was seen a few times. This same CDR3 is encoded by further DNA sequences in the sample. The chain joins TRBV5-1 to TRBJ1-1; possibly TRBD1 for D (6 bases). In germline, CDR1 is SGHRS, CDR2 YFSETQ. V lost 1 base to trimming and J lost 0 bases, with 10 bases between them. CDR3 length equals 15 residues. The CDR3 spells CASSLSGQLNTEAFF. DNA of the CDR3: TGCGCCAGCAGCTTGTCTGGACAGTTGAACACTGAAGCTTTCTTT.

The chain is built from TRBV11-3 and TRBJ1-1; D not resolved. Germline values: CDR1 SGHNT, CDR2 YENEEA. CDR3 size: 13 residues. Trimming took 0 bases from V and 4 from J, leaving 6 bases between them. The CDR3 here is CASSLDGVTEAFF. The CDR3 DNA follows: TGTGCCAGCAGCTTAGATGGAGTCACTGAAGCTTTCTTT.

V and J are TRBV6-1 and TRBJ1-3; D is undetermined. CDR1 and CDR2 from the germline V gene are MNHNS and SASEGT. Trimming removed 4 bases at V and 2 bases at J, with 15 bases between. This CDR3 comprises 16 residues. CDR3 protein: CASSVFGRLAGNTIYF. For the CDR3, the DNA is TGTGCCAGCAGTGTTTTCGGCAGGTTGGCTGGAAACACCATATATTTT.

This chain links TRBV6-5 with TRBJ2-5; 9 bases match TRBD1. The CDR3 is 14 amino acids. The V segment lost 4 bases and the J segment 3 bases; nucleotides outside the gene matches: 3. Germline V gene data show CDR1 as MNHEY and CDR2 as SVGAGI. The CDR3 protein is CASSWGQGKETQYF. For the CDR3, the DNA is TGTGCCAGCAGTTGGGGACAGGGAAAAGAGACCCAGTACTTC.

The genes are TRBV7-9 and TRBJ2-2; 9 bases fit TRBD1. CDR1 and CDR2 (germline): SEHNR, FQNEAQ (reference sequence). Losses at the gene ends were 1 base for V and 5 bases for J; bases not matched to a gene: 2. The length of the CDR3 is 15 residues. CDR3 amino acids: CASSLGDRDTGELFF. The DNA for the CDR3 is TGTGCCAGCAGCTTAGGGGACAGGGATACCGGGGAGCTGTTTTTT.

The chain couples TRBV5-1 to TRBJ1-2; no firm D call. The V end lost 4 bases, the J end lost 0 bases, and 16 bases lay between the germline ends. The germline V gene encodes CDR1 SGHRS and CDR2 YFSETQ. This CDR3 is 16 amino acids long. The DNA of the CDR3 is TGCGCCAGCAGCACACCTACCGGGTTAGCTAACTATGGCTACACCTTC. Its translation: CASSTPTGLANYGYTF.

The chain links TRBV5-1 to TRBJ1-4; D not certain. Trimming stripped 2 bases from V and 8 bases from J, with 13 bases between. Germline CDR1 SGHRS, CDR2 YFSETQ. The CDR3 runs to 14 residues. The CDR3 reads CASSLNSGGEKLFF. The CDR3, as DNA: TGCGCCAGCAGCTTAAATTCCGGCGGGGAAAAACTGTTTTTT.

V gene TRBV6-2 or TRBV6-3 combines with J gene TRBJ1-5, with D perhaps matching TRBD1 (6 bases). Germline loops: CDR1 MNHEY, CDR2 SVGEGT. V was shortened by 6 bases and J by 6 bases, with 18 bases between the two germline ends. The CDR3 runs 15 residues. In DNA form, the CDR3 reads TGTGCCAGCAGCAACGGGGGGGGGCTAGGTCAGCCCCAGCATTTT. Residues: CASSNGGGLGQPQHF.

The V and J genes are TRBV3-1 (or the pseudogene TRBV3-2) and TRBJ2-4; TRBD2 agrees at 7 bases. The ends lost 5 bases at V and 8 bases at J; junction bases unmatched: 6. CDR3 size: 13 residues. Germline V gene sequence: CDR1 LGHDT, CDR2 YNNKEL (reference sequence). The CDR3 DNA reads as TGTGCCAGCAGCGTCCCCCGGGGGGACATTCAGTACTTC. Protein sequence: CASSVPRGDIQYF.

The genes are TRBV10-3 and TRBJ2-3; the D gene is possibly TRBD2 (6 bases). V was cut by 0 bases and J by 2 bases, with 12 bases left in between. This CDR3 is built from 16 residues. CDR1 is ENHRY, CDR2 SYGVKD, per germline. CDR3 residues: CAISESGGEATDTQYF. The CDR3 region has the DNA TGTGCCATCAGTGAGTCTGGCGGGGAGGCCACAGATACGCAGTATTTT.

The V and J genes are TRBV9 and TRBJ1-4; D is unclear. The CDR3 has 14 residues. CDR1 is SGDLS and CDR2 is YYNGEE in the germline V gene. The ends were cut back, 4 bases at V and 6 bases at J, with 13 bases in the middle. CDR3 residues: CASSLGYKYEKLFF. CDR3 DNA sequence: TGTGCCAGCAGCCTTGGTTACAAGTATGAAAAACTGTTTTTT.

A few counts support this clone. CDR3 bases: TGTGCCAGCAGCTTAGGAGCGGGGGGGAGAAACACCATATATTTT. Protein sequence: CASSLGAGGRNTIYF. This chain uses TRBV7-8 with TRBJ1-3, with TRBD1 as a possible D gene (5 bases). CDR3 length equals 15 residues. V shed 1 base and J shed 5 bases, with 12 bases lying between them. In germline, CDR1 is SGHVS, CDR2 FQNEAQ.

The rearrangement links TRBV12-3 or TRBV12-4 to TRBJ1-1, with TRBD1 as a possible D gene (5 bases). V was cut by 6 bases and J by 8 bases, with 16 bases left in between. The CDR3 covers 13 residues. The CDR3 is CASRSVRKGEAFF. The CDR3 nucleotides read TGTGCCAGCAGATCCGTGAGGAAGGGGGAAGCTTTCTTT.

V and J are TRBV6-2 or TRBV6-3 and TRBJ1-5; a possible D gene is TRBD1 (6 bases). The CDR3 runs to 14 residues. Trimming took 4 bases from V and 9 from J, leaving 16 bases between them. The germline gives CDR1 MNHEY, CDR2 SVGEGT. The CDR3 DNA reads TGTGCCAGCAGTTTGGTAGGGGGAGTTACGCCCCAGCATTTT. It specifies CASSLVGGVTPQHF.

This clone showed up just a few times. CDR3 bases: TGTGCTAGTGCGTTCGAGAGGATGAACACTGAAGCTTTCTTT. Translating it yields CASAFERMNTEAFF. The chain carries TRBV12-5 and TRBJ1-1, with D hard to call. Germline loops: CDR1 LGHNT, CDR2 FRNRAP. The CDR3 loop spans 14 amino acids. V was trimmed by 7 bases and J by 0 bases, leaving 12 bases between them.

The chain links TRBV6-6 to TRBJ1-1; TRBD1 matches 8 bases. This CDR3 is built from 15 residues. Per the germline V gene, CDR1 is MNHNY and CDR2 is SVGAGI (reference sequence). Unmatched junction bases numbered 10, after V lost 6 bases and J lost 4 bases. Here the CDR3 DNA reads TGTGCCAGCAGGGACAGGGCAGGGAGTCCCACTGAAGCTTTCTTT. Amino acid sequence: CASRDRAGSPTEAFF.

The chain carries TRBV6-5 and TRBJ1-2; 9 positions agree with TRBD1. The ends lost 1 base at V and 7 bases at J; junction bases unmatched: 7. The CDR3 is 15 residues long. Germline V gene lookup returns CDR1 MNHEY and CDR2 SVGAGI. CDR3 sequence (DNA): TGTGCCAGCAGTTACTGGGGACAGGGAGAGGTTGGCTACACCTTC. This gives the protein CASSYWGQGEVGYTF.

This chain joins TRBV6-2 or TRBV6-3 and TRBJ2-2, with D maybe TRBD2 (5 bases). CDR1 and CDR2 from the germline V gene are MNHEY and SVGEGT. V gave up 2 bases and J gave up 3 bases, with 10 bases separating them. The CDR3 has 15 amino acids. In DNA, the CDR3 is TGTGCCAGCAGTTACCAGGACTTTGACACCGGGGAGCTGTTTTTT. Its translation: CASSYQDFDTGELFF.

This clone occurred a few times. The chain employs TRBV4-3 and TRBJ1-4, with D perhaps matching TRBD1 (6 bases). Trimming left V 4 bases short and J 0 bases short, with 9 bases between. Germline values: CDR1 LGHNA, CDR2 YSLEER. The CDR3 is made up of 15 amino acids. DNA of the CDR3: TGCGCCAGCAGCCCCCGACAGGCAACTAATGAAAAACTGTTTTTT. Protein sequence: CASSPRQATNEKLFF.

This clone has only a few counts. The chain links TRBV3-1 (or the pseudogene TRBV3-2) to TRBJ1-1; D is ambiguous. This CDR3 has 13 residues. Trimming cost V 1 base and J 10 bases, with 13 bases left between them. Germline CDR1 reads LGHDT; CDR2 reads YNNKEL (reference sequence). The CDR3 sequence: CASSQGPYARAFF. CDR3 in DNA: TGTGCCAGCAGCCAAGGCCCCTACGCTCGAGCTTTCTTT.

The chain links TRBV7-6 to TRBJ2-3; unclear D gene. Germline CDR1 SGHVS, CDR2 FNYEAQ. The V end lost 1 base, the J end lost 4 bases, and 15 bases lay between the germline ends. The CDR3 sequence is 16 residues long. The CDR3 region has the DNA TGTGCCAGCAGCTTAGATCCGTCAGAACCCCCAGATACGCAGTATTTT. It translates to CASSLDPSEPPDTQYF.

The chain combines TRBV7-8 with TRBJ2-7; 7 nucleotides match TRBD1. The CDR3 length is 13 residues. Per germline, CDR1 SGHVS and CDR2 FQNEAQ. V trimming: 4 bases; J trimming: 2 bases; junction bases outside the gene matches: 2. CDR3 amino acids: CASSSTGTYEQYF. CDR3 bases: TGTGCCAGCAGCTCGACAGGGACCTACGAGCAGTACTTC. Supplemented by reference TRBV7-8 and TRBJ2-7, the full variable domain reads GAGVSQSPRYKVAKRGQDVALRCDPISGHVSLFWYQQALGQGPEFLTYFQNEAQLDKSGLPSDRFFAERPEGSVSTLKIQRTQQEDSAVYLCASSSTGTYEQYFGPGTRLTVT.

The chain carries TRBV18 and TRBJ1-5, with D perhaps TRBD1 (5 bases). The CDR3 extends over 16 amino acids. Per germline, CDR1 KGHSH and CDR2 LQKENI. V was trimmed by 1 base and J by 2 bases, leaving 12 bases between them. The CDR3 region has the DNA TGTGCCAGCTCACCACAGGGGAATGGAGGCAATCAGCCCCAGCATTTT. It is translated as CASSPQGNGGNQPQHF.